This TCR beta chain was recorded in a study of immune evolution from preneoplasia to lung adenocarcinoma. Measured with immunoSEQ multiplex PCR; TCRdb has only the in-frame clones, and not every one. The data show 9,500 to 12,000 clones, with 86% seen just once and about 3.5% held by the top ten. Resections took place in Japan or China from the mid-2010s to the late 2010s. The CDR3 has 15 residues. The germline V gene encodes CDR1 SGHTA and CDR2 FQGTGA. V was pared by 2 bases and J by 1 base, with 1 base of the junction left unmatched. Study conclusions and caveats: Compared with EGFR-mutant or double wild-type lesions, KRAS-mutant nodules were more clonal.

As for this clone: The target antigen is unknown.

This TCR derives from a person aged 65-85 years with invasive lung adenocarcinoma. The specimen sequenced was FFPE invasive lung adenocarcinoma tissue. The chain recombines TRBV7-3 with TRBJ2-5; the match to TRBD2 covers 10 bases. DNA of the CDR3: TGTGCCAGCAGCTTACTAGCGGGGGTCCAAGAGACCCAGTACTTC. Amino acids: CASSLLAGVQETQYF.